These 28 T cell receptor beta chains were all obtained from the same sample, sequenced in a study of cytomegalovirus exposure and HLA in healthy donors (dated by TCRdb to 2015 to 2018). The library came from the immunoSEQ multiplex PCR assay. The multiplex PCR relied on a mix of 60 forward primers for TCR Vbeta segments and 13 reverse primers for TCR Jbeta segments. Entries here come from immuneACCESS through TCRdb and include only in-frame sequences with V and J called. Some clones fail to appear in such tables; in the studies checked, an unresolved V gene covers under half of the shortfall, and the cause of the remainder is unknown. The sample table shows about 200,000 clones, and about nine tenths are seen once. Around 1% of the sample rests with the top ten. Sequenced: PBMCs. These TCRs come from a boy aged 2 to 10 in good health and CMV-seronegative.

This clone was found once. The chain employs TRBV18 and TRBJ2-5; D is ambiguous. The CDR3 has 12 amino acids. Trimming stripped 3 bases from V and 7 bases from J, with 9 bases between. The germline V gene has CDR1 KGHSH and CDR2 LQKENI. The CDR3 is CASSPSIVTQYF. In DNA form, the CDR3 reads TGTGCCAGCTCACCGTCCATAGTGACCCAGTACTTC. The variable domain in full, with the rest retrieved from reference TRBV18 and TRBJ2-5, is NAGVMQNPRHLVRRRGQEARLRCSPMKGHSHVYWYRQLPEEGLKFMVYLQKENIIDESGMPKERFSAEFPKEGPSILRIQQVVRGDSAAYFCASSPSIVTQYFGPGTRLLVL.

The chain couples TRBV28 to TRBJ1-1; 7 bases line up with TRBD1. V gave up 6 bases and J gave up 4 bases; unmatched junction bases: 5. The CDR3 covers 13 residues. The germline gives CDR1 MDHEN, CDR2 SYDVKM. CDR3 bases: TGTGCCAGCAGACCAACAGGGGTCACTGAAGCTTTCTTT. Protein product: CASRPTGVTEAFF.

The chain uses TRBV5-6 and TRBJ2-7, with TRBD1 matching 10 bases. The CDR3 loop spans 15 amino acids. CDR1 SGHDT and CDR2 YYEEEE come from the germline V gene. Trimming removed 1 base from V and 5 bases from J; junction bases left unmatched: 6. The CDR3 reads CASSLRQGAVNEQYF. The CDR3 DNA reads as TGTGCCAGCAGCTTGAGACAGGGGGCGGTCAACGAGCAGTACTTC. The whole variable domain, filled in from reference TRBV5-6 and TRBJ2-7, reads DAGVTQSPTHLIKTRGQQVTLRCSPKSGHDTVSWYQQALGQGPQFIFQYYEEEERQRGNFPDRFSGHQFPNYSSELNVNALLLGDSALYLCASSLRQGAVNEQYFGPGTRLTVT.

V is TRBV7-9 and J is TRBJ1-2, with D perhaps matching TRBD1 (5 bases). Deletions cut 6 bases from V and 5 bases from J, with 13 bases between. Germline CDR1 and CDR2: SEHNR and FQNEAQ (reference sequence). This CDR3 contains 13 residues. As DNA, the CDR3 is TGTGCCAGCAGAAACGACAGTTTTTATGGCTACACCTTC. Protein: CASRNDSFYGYTF.

The genes are TRBV27 and TRBJ2-4; TRBD2 aligns across 9 bases. The CDR3 sequence is 18 residues long. Germline V gene data show CDR1 as MNHEY and CDR2 as SMNVEV (reference sequence). V lost 5 bases to trimming and J lost 3 bases; unmatched junction nucleotides: 14. CDR3 in amino acids: CASSQLAGASRGKNIQYF. Here the CDR3 DNA reads TGTGCCAGCAGTCAATTAGCGGGAGCTTCCAGGGGCAAAAACATTCAGTACTTC.

This chain uses TRBV30 with TRBJ2-7; D call uncertain. From germline, CDR1 is GTSNPN and CDR2 SVGIG (reference sequence). Between the trimmed V and J ends, which lost 1 base and 6 bases, there was a span of 16 bases. The CDR3 sequence is 14 residues long. The CDR3 DNA reads as TGTGCCTGGAGTGGAATCGTCTTAGACTCCGAGCAGTACTTC. It codes for CAWSGIVLDSEQYF.

The chain couples TRBV9 to TRBJ2-6; possible D gene TRBD1, 6 bases. Germline CDR1 SGDLS, CDR2 YYNGEE. This CDR3 contains 15 residues. The V gene lost 3 bases and the J gene lost 4 bases, with 11 bases spanning the gap. The CDR3 coding sequence is TGTGCCAGCAGCGGGGACATAACCGGGGCCAACGTCCTGACTTTC. It is translated as CASSGDITGANVLTF.

This chain links TRBV19 with TRBJ2-3; the D gene is possibly TRBD2 (5 bases). Germline lookup yields CDR1 LNHDA and CDR2 SQIVND (reference sequence). The CDR3 is 13 amino acids. V lost 7 bases to trimming and J lost 4 bases, with 12 bases between them. CDR3 in amino acids: CASNPGISDTQYF. In nucleotides, the CDR3 is TGTGCCAGTAACCCGGGAATATCAGATACGCAGTATTTT.

The chain carries TRBV4-1 and TRBJ2-7, with TRBD1 matching 7 bases. This CDR3 has 15 amino acids. Germline V lookup: CDR1 MGHRA, CDR2 YSYEKL. Trimming at V came to 2 bases and at J to 3 bases, leaving 7 bases not matched to a gene. The CDR3 protein is CASSQNRGRDYEQYF. The CDR3 nucleotides are TGCGCCAGCAGCCAAAACAGGGGACGGGACTACGAGCAGTACTTC.

The J gene is TRBJ1-4, the V gene TRBV28, with 8 bases identical to TRBD1. This CDR3 spans 15 amino acids. CDR1 is MDHEN, CDR2 SYDVKM, per germline. The ends lost 6 bases at V and 9 bases at J; junction bases unmatched: 12. The CDR3 sequence is CASSFADRDVKKLFF. CDR3 nucleotides: TGTGCCAGCAGCTTTGCGGACAGGGACGTGAAAAAACTGTTTTTT.

In nucleotides, the CDR3 is TGCGCCAGCAGCGTAGACACAGGGAGCAATCAGCCCCAGCATTTT. Translation gives CASSVDTGSNQPQHF. The genes are TRBV5-1 and TRBJ1-5; TRBD1 is a possible D gene (6 bases). V was shortened by 4 bases and J by 1 base, with 12 bases between the two germline ends. The CDR3 totals 15 residues. Looked up from germline, CDR1 is SGHRS and CDR2 is YFSETQ.

This clone was recorded once. This chain links TRBV11-2 with TRBJ1-1; D ambiguous. The CDR3 extends over 13 amino acids. V was trimmed by 5 bases and J by 3 bases, leaving 10 bases between them. Germline-derived CDR1 and CDR2 are SGHAT and FQNNGV. The CDR3 nucleotides are TGTGCCAGCAGCACCCAGGTATACACTGAAGCTTTCTTT. This translates into CASSTQVYTEAFF.

CDR3 sequence reads: CASSLVAQFNQPQHF. The CDR3 DNA is TGTGCCAGCAGCTTAGTGGCTCAGTTTAATCAGCCCCAGCATTTT. The rearrangement uses TRBV7-2 and TRBJ1-5, with D uncertain. The V gene lost 1 base and the J gene lost 4 bases, with 11 bases spanning the gap. The germline V gene has CDR1 SGHTA and CDR2 FQGNSA. The CDR3 runs 15 residues. Based on the CDR3 plus reference TRBV7-2 and TRBJ1-5, the full variable domain is GAGVSQSPSNKVTEKGKDVELRCDPISGHTALYWYRQSLGQGLEFLIYFQGNSAPDKSGLPSDRFSAERTGGSVSTLTIQRTQQEDSAVYLCASSLVAQFNQPQHFGDGTRLSIL.

This rearrangement joins TRBV6-1 to TRBJ1-4; D unclear. The ends were cut back, 7 bases at V and 4 bases at J, with 13 bases in the middle. Germline V gene data show CDR1 as MNHNS and CDR2 as SASEGT. The CDR3 extends over 14 amino acids. CDR3 in DNA: TGTGCCAGCATCTACAGTGGACTTAATGAAAAACTGTTTTTT. The encoded protein is CASIYSGLNEKLFF.

The chain employs TRBV5-1 and TRBJ2-1; D gene ambiguous. Trimming took 4 bases from V and 7 from J, leaving 12 bases between them. This CDR3 region has 13 residues. Per the germline V gene, CDR1 is SGHRS and CDR2 is YFSETQ. DNA for the CDR3: TGCGCCAGCAGCGTTGCTACGTTTAATGAGCAGTTCTTC. Amino acid sequence: CASSVATFNEQFF.

The chain uses TRBV28 and TRBJ2-3, with 10 bases fitting TRBD2. The CDR3 is made up of 16 amino acids. V lost 6 bases to trimming and J lost 6 bases; unmatched junction nucleotides: 12. Germline V gives CDR1 MDHEN, CDR2 SYDVKM. CDR3 residues: CASSLESAGGEDTQYF. The DNA for the CDR3 is TGTGCCAGCAGCCTCGAGTCAGCGGGAGGGGAGGATACGCAGTATTTT. Looking up the rest from reference TRBV28 and TRBJ2-3 gives the full variable domain: DVKVTQSSRYLVKRTGEKVFLECVQDMDHENMFWYRQDPGLGLRLIYFSYDVKMKEKGDIPEGYSVSREKKERFSLILESASTNQTSMYLCASSLESAGGEDTQYFGPGTRLTVL.

The chain is built from TRBV6-5 and TRBJ1-5; no clear D gene. This CDR3 is 16 amino acids long. The V end was cut by 0 bases, the J end by 0 bases, with 9 bases between. Germline V gene data show CDR1 as MNHEY and CDR2 as SVGAGI. CDR3 protein: CASSYSIGSSNQPQHF. The CDR3 region has the DNA TGTGCCAGCAGTTACTCGATTGGGAGTAGCAATCAGCCCCAGCATTTT.

V usage is TRBV28 and J usage is TRBJ2-3; D gene unclear. Germline assignment: CDR1 MDHEN and CDR2 SYDVKM. The CDR3 spans 17 residues. V was clipped by 5 bases and J by 0 bases, with 18 bases between them. The CDR3 coding sequence is TGTGCCAGCAGTCCCCGCCGACTCCGGTTTAGCACAGATACGCAGTATTTT. Protein product: CASSPRRLRFSTDTQYF.

The chain employs TRBV5-6 and TRBJ2-5; 9 bases align to TRBD2. From germline, CDR1 is SGHDT and CDR2 YYEEEE. J lost 2 bases, V lost 4 bases, and 9 bases had no gene match. The CDR3 consists of 16 residues. The CDR3: CASSLLRAGGQETQYF. CDR3 nucleotides: TGTGCCAGCAGCCTACTAAGAGCGGGGGGTCAAGAGACCCAGTACTTC.

The V and J genes are TRBV27 and TRBJ2-3, with unresolved D. Trimming pared 3 bases from V and 2 bases from J, leaving 9 bases between. Germline CDR1 reads MNHEY; CDR2 reads SMNVEV (reference sequence). This CDR3 comprises 14 residues. The CDR3 nucleotides are TGTGCCAGCAGTTTCCTAGAGTCCACAGATACGCAGTATTTT. It translates to CASSFLESTDTQYF.

The chain combines TRBV5-6 with TRBJ2-2; maybe TRBD1 (5 bases). Per the germline V gene, CDR1 is SGHDT and CDR2 is YYEEEE. The V end was cut by 1 base, the J end by 3 bases, with 13 bases between. CDR3 length: 16 amino acids. The CDR3 DNA is TGTGCCAGCAGCTTGAGGGCAGGGATGGACACCGGGGAGCTGTTTTTT. This encodes CASSLRAGMDTGELFF.

In DNA form, the CDR3 reads TGTGCCAGCAGCTTGTATGGCAGGGGGGACTATGGCTACACCTTC. This gives the protein CASSLYGRGDYGYTF. This chain connects TRBV5-6 to TRBJ1-2, with 7 bases aligning to TRBD1. Germline assignment: CDR1 SGHDT and CDR2 YYEEEE. J gave up 3 bases and V 1 base, and 6 bases lay outside the gene matches. The CDR3 consists of 15 residues.

This clone was seen a handful of times. The J gene is TRBJ2-1, the V gene TRBV30, with D perhaps TRBD2 (7 bases). From germline, CDR1 is GTSNPN and CDR2 SVGIG (reference sequence). This CDR3 spans 12 amino acids. The V and J ends lost 8 bases and 4 bases respectively, with 12 bases between them. CDR3 nucleotides: TGTGCCGGGGGGGACACATACAATGAGCAGTTCTTC. It codes for CAGGDTYNEQFF.

The chain recombines TRBV4-1 with TRBJ1-3; possibly TRBD1 for D (5 bases). From germline, CDR1 is MGHRA and CDR2 YSYEKL. This CDR3 is built from 14 residues. V lost 1 base and J lost 4, with 8 bases in between. The CDR3 loop reads CASSQGQGGNTIYF. Here the CDR3 DNA reads TGCGCCAGCAGCCAAGGGCAGGGAGGAAACACCATATATTTT.

V and J are TRBV2 and TRBJ2-1; 9 bases line up with TRBD2. V was pared by 1 base and J by 2 bases, with 0 bases of the junction left unmatched. This CDR3 region has 15 residues. Germline V gene sequence: CDR1 SNHLY, CDR2 FYNNEI. CDR3: CASSEGGGAYNEQFF. DNA for the CDR3: TGTGCCAGCAGTGAAGGCGGGGGGGCCTACAATGAGCAGTTCTTC.

The chain recombines TRBV28 with TRBJ1-2; TRBD1 matches at 7 bases. The CDR3 extends over 11 amino acids. V lost 8 bases, J lost 4 bases, and 1 base stayed unmatched. Looked up from germline, CDR1 is MDHEN and CDR2 is SYDVKM. CDR3 nucleotides: TGTGCCAGCCGACAGGGCTATGGCTACACCTTC. Its translation: CASRQGYGYTF.

This chain links TRBV6-5 with TRBJ2-7, with TRBD2 matching 12 bases. Germline trimming cut 8 bases from V and 6 bases from J; bases unmatched to any gene: 5. The CDR3 is 13 amino acids. CDR1 and CDR2 (germline): MNHEY, SVGAGI. CDR3 nucleotide sequence: TGTGCCAGCCGACTAGCGGGAGTGCCCGAGCAGTACTTC. Its protein product is CASRLAGVPEQYF.

The gene calls are TRBV11-1 and TRBJ2-3, with a tentative D call TRBD1 (5 bases). CDR3 size: 15 residues. From germline, CDR1 is SGHAT and CDR2 FQDESV (reference sequence). The ends were cut back, 3 bases at V and 0 bases at J, with 10 bases in the middle. The CDR3 loop is CASSFVGVSTDTQYF. In nucleotides, the CDR3 is TGTGCCAGCAGCTTCGTAGGGGTTAGCACAGATACGCAGTATTTT.